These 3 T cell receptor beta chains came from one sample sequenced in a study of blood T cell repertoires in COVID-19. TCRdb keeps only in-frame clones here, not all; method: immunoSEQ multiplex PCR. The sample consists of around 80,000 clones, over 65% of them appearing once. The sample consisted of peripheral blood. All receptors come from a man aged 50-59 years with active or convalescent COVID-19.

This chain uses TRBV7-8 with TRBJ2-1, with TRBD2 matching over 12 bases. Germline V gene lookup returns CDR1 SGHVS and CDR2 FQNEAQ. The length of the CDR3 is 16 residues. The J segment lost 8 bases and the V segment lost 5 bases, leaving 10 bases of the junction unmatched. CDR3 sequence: CASSLPLAGGQYEQFF. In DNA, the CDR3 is TGTGCCAGCAGCCTACCCCTAGCGGGGGGGCAATATGAGCAGTTCTTC.

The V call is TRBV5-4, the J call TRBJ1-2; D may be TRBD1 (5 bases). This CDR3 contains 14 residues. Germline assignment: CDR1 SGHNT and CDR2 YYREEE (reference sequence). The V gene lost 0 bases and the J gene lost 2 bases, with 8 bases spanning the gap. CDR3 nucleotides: TGTGCCAGCAGCTTGGGGGGCAGCAACTATGGCTACACCTTC. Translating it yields CASSLGGSNYGYTF.

The CDR3 nucleotides are TGTGCCAGCAGCCCTTTAGTAGGAGGGACCCAGTACTTC. Protein product: CASSPLVGGTQYF. The chain employs TRBV7-3 and TRBJ2-5, with D tentatively TRBD2 (5 bases). The CDR3 spans 13 residues. The germline gives CDR1 SGHTA, CDR2 FQGTGA. V lost 5 bases, J lost 7 bases, and 14 bases lay in between.